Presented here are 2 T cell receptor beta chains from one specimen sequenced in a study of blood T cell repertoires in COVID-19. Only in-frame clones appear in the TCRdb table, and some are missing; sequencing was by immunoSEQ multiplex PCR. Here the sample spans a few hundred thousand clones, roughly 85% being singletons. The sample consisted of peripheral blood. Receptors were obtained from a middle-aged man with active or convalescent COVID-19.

The CDR3 sequence is CASRKAGPSSYNEQFF. As DNA, the CDR3 is TGCGCCAGCAGGAAGGCGGGCCCTTCGTCCTACAATGAGCAGTTCTTC. The chain combines TRBV10-2 with TRBJ2-1; D perhaps matches TRBD2 (5 bases). Trimming removed 6 bases at V and 1 base at J, with 16 bases between. The CDR3 length is 16 residues. Germline loops: CDR1 WSHSY, CDR2 SAAADI.

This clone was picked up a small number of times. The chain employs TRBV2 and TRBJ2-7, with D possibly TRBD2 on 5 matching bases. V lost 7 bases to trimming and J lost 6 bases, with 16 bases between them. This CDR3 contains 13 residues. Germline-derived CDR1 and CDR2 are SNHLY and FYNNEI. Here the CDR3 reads CASNANLASEQYF. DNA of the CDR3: TGTGCCAGCAATGCTAACCTAGCTTCCGAGCAGTACTTC. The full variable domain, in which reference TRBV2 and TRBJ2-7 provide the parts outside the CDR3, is EPEVTQTPSHQVTQMGQEVILRCVPISNHLYFYWYRQILGQKVEFLVSFYNNEISEKSEIFDDQFSVERPDGSNFTLKIRSTKLEDSAMYFCASNANLASEQYFGPGTRLTVT.